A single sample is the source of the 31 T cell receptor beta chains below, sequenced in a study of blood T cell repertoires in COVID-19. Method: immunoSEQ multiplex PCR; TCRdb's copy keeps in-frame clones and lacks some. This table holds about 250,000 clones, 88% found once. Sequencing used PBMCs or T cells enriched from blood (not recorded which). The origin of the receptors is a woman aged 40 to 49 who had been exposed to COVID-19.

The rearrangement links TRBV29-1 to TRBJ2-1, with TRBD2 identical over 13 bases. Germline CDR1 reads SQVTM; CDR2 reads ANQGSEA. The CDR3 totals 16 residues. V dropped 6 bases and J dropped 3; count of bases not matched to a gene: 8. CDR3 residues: CSVPGTSGVFYNEQFF. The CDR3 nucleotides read TGCAGCGTCCCAGGGACTAGCGGGGTGTTCTACAATGAGCAGTTCTTC.

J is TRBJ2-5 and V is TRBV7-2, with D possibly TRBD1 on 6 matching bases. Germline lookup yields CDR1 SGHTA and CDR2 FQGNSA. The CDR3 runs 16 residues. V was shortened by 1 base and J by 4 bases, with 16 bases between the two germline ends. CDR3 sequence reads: CASSLGYRVWGETQYF. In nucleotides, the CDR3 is TGTGCCAGCAGCTTAGGGTACAGGGTTTGGGGAGAGACCCAGTACTTC. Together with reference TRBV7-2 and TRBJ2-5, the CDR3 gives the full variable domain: GAGVSQSPSNKVTEKGKDVELRCDPISGHTALYWYRQSLGQGLEFLIYFQGNSAPDKSGLPSDRFSAERTGGSVSTLTIQRTQQEDSAVYLCASSLGYRVWGETQYFGPGTRLLVL.

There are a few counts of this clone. CDR3 sequence reads: CASSPGGTATNEKLFF. The CDR3 nucleotides are TGTGCCAGCAGCCCCGGGGGAACAGCAACTAATGAAAAACTGTTTTTT. The chain recombines TRBV9 with TRBJ1-4; D might be TRBD1 (5 bases). The germline V gene encodes CDR1 SGDLS and CDR2 YYNGEE. The V gene lost 4 bases and the J gene lost 0 bases, with 13 bases spanning the gap. The CDR3 runs 16 residues.

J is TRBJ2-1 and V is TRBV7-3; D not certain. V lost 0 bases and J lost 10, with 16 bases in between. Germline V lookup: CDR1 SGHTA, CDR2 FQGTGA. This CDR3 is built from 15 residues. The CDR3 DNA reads TGTGCCAGCAGCTTAACGGGCGATCGGATCCCGGAGCAGTTCTTC. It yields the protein CASSLTGDRIPEQFF.

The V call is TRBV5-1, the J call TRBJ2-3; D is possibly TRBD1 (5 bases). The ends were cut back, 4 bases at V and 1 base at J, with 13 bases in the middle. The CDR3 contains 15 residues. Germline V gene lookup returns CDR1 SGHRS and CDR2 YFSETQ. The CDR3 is CASSPTQQGTDTQYF. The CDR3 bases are TGCGCCAGCAGCCCCACACAACAGGGCACAGATACGCAGTATTTT.

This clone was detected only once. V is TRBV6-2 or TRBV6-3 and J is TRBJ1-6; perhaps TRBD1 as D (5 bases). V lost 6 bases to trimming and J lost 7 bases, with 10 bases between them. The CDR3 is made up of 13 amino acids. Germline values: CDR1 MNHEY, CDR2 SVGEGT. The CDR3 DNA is TGTGCCAGCAGCAACAGGCTAAATTCACCCCTCCACTTT. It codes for CASSNRLNSPLHF.

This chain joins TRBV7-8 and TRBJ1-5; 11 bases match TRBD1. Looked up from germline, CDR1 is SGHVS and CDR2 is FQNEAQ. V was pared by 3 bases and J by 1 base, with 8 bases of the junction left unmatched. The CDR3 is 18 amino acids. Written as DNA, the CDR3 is TGTGCCAGCAGCTTCTTTCGGACAGGGGGCTTGAGCAATCAGCCCCAGCATTTT. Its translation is CASSFFRTGGLSNQPQHF.

The CDR3: CASTRGMSTEAFF. In DNA form, the CDR3 reads TGTGCCAGCACCAGGGGCATGAGCACTGAAGCTTTCTTT. The chain joins TRBV28 to TRBJ1-1; D possibly corresponds to TRBD1 (6 bases). The length of the CDR3 is 13 residues. V was trimmed by 7 bases and J by 4 bases, leaving 13 bases between them. Germline V CDR1 and CDR2: MDHEN, SYDVKM.

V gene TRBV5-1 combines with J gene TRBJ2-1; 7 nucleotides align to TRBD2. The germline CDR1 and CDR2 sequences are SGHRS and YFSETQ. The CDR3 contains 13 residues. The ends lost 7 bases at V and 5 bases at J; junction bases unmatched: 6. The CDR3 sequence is CASGPGGNNEQFF. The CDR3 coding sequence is TGCGCCAGCGGGCCCGGGGGGAACAATGAGCAGTTCTTC.

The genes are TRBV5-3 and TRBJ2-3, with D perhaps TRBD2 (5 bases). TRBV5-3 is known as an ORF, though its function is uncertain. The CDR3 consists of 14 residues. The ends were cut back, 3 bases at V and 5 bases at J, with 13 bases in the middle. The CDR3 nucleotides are TGTGCCAGAAGCTGCGGCGGGTTAGAAGATACGCAGTATTTT. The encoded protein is CARSCGGLEDTQYF.

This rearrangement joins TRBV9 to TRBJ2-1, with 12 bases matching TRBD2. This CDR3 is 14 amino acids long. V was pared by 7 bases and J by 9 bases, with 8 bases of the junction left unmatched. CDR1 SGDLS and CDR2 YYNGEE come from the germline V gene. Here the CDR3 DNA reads TGTGCCAGCTCCAGGACTAGCGGGGTTGGTGAGCAGTTCTTC. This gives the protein CASSRTSGVGEQFF.

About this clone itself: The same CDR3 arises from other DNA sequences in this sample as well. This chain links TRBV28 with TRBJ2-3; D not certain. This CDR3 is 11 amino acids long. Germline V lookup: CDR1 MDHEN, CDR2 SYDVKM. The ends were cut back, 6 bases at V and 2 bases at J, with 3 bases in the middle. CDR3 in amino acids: CASSYTDTQYF. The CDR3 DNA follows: TGTGCCAGCAGCTACACAGATACGCAGTATTTT.

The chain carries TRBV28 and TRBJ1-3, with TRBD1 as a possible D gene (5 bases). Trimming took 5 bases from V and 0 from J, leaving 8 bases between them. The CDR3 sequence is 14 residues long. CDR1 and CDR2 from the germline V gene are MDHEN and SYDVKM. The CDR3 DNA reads TGTGCCAGCAGTCACGGGGGCTCTGGAAACACCATATATTTT. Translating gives CASSHGGSGNTIYF.

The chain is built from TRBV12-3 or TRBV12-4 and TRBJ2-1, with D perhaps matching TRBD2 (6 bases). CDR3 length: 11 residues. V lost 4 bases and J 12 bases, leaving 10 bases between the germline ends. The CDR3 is CASSSGEWQFF. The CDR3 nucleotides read TGTGCCAGCAGTTCGGGAGAATGGCAGTTCTTC.

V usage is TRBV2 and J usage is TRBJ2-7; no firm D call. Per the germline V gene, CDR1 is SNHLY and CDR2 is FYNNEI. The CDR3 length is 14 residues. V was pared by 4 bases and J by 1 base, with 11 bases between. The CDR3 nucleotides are TGTGCCAGCAGTGGGCACCAGGAATCCTACGAGCAGTACTTC. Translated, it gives CASSGHQESYEQYF.

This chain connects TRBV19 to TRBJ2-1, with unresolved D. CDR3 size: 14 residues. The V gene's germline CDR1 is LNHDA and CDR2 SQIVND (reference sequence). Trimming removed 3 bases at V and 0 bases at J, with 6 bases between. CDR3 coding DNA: TGTGCCAGTAGTATCCTAGTCTCCTACAATGAGCAGTTCTTC. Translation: CASSILVSYNEQFF.

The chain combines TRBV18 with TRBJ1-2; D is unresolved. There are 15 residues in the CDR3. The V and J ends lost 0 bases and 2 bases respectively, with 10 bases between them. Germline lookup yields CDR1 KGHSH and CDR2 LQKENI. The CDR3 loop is CASSPPAGGNYGYTF. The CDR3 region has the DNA TGTGCCAGCTCACCACCGGCTGGCGGGAACTATGGCTACACCTTC. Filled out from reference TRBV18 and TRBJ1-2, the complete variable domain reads NAGVMQNPRHLVRRRGQEARLRCSPMKGHSHVYWYRQLPEEGLKFMVYLQKENIIDESGMPKERFSAEFPKEGPSILRIQQVVRGDSAAYFCASSPPAGGNYGYTFGSGTRLTVV.

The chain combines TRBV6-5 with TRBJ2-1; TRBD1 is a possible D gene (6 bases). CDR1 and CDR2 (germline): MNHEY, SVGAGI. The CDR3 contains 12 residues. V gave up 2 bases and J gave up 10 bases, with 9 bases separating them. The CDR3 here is CASSYGTNEQFF. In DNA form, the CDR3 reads TGTGCCAGCAGTTACGGGACAAACGAGCAGTTCTTC.

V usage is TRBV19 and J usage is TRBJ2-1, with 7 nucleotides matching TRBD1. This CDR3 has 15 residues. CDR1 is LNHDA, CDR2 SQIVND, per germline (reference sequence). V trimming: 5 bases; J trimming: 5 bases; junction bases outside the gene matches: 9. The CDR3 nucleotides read TGTGCCAGTAGTTCGCCGGGACAGACCCACAATGAGCAGTTCTTC. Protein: CASSSPGQTHNEQFF. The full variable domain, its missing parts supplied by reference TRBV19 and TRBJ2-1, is DGGITQSPKYLFRKEGQNVTLSCEQNLNHDAMYWYRQDPGQGLRLIYYSQIVNDFQKGDIAEGYSVSREKKESFPLTVTSAQKNPTAFYLCASSSPGQTHNEQFFGPGTRLTVL.

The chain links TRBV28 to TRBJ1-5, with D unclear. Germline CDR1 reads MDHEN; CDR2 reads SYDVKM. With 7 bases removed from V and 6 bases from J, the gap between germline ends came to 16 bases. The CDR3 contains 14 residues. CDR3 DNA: TGTGCCAGCAACCGCTGGGAGTTTCTTCAGCCCCAGCATTTT. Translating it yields CASNRWEFLQPQHF.

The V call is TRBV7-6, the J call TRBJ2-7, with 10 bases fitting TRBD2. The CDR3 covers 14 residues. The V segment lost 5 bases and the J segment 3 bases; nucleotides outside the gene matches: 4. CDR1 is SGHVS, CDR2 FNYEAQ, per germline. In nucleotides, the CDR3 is TGTGCCAGCAGCCCAGGGACTAGCGACTACGAGCAGTACGTC. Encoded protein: CASSPGTSDYEQYV.

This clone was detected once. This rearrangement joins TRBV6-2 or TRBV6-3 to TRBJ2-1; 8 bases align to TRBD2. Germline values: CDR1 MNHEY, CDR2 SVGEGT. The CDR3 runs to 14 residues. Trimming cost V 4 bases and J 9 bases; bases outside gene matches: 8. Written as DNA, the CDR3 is TGTGCCAGCAGTTCCCCCGGGACTAGGGCTGAGCAGTTCTTC. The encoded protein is CASSSPGTRAEQFF.

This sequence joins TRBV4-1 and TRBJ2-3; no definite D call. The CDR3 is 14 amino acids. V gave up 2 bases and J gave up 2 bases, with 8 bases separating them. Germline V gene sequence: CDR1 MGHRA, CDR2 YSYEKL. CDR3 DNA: TGCGCCAGCAGCCAAAACGGTTACACAGATACGCAGTATTTT. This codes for CASSQNGYTDTQYF.

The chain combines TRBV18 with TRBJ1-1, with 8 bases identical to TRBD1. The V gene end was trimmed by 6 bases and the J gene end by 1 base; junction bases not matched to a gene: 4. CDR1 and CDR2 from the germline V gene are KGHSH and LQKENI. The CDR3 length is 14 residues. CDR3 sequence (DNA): TGTGCCAGCTCCGAGACAGGGGCGAACACTGAAGCTTTCTTT. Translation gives CASSETGANTEAFF.

The CDR3 loop reads CASTQANQPQHF. In DNA, the CDR3 is TGTGCCAGCACCCAGGCTAATCAGCCCCAGCATTTT. The chain employs TRBV28 and TRBJ1-5; D not certain. The CDR3 runs to 12 residues. Per the germline V gene, CDR1 is MDHEN and CDR2 is SYDVKM. Trimming removed 7 bases at V and 4 bases at J, with 8 bases between.

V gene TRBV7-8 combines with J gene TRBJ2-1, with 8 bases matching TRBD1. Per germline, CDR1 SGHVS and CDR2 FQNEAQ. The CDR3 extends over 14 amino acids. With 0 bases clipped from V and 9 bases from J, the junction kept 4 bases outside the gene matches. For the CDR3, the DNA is TGTGCCAGCAGCTTAGCTACAGGGGGACGTGAGCAGTTCTTC. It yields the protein CASSLATGGREQFF.

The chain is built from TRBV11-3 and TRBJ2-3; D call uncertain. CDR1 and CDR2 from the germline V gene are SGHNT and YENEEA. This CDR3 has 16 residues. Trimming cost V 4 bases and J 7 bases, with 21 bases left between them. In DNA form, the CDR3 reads TGTGCCAGCAGCTACCCCTCGGGTCGAGTAACGAATACGCAGTATTTT. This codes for CASSYPSGRVTNTQYF. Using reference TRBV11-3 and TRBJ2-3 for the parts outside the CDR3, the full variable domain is EAGVVQSPRYKIIEKKQPVAFWCNPISGHNTLYWYLQNLGQGPELLIRYENEEAVDDSQLPKDRFSAERLKGVDSTLKIQPAELGDSAVYLCASSYPSGRVTNTQYFGPGTRLTVL.

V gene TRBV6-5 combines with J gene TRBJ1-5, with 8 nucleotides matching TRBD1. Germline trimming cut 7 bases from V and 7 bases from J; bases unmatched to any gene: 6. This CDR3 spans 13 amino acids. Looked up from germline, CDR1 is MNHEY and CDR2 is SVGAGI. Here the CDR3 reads CASNQGAGQPQHF. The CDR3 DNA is TGTGCCAGCAATCAGGGGGCAGGGCAGCCCCAGCATTTT.

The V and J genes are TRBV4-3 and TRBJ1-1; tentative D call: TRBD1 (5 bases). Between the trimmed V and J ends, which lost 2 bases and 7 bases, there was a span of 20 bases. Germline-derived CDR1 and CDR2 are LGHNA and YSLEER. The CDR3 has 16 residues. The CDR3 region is CASSQLPLVDRGEAFF. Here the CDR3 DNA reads TGCGCCAGCAGCCAACTGCCCTTGGTGGATAGGGGTGAAGCTTTCTTT.

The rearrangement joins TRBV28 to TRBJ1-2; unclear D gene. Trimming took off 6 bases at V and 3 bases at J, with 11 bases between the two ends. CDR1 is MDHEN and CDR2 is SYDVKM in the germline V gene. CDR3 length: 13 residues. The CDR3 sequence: CASRRGPHYGYTF. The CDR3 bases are TGTGCCAGCAGGAGAGGTCCCCACTATGGCTACACCTTC.

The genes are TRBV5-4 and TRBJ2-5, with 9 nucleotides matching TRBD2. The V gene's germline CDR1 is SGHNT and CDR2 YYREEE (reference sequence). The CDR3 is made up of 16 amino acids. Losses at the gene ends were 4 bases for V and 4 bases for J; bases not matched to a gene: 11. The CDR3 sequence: CASSGAGTSSPETQYF. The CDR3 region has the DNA TGTGCCAGCAGCGGGGCCGGGACTAGCTCCCCAGAGACCCAGTACTTC.